Below, 10 T cell receptor beta chains from the same sample are listed, as sequenced in a study of identical twins. TCRdb passed the 5' RACE reads through MiXCR, listing each CDR3 protein once. The profile shows roughly 250,000 distinct CDR3 sequences, roughly 7.5% of them singletons. This sample was also put to use in a study of yellow fever vaccine responses in identical twins.

Sample: CD8+ T cells sorted from blood. All receptors derive from a woman under 30 in good health.

This clonotype was counted many times. This chain uses TRBV28 with TRBJ2-1; tentatively, D is TRBD1 or TRBD2 (7 bases each). Per germline, CDR1 MDHEN and CDR2 SYDVKM. V lost 4 bases and J 4 bases, leaving 23 bases between the germline ends. There are 18 residues in the CDR3. The CDR3: CASSSTSGGSGPYNEQFF. CDR3 nucleotides: TGTGCCAGCAGTTCTACCTCAGGGGGTAGCGGGCCGTACAATGAGCAGTTCTTC.

The chain has TRBV20-1 and TRBJ2-5; D may correspond to TRBD1 or TRBD2 (5 bases each). The V and J ends lost 3 bases and 2 bases respectively, with 10 bases between them. CDR1 and CDR2 from the germline V gene are DFQATT and SNEGSKA (reference sequence). This CDR3 has 13 amino acids. CDR3: CSASGDPQETQYF. The CDR3 bases are TGCAGTGCTAGTGGGGACCCGCAAGAGACCCAGTACTTC.

This clonotype was detected only a few times. V and J are TRBV28 and TRBJ2-5; D assignment may be TRBD1 or TRBD2 (5 bases each). CDR1 is MDHEN and CDR2 is SYDVKM in the germline V gene. The CDR3 has 13 amino acids. The germline V and J ends were trimmed by 8 bases and 5 bases, with 15 bases remaining between them. Written as DNA, the CDR3 is TGTGCCAGCTGCCTCCAGGGAGACGAGACCCAGTACTTC. This encodes CASCLQGDETQYF.

This clonotype has just a few counts. This chain links TRBV20-1 with TRBJ2-7, with TRBD2 identical over 14 bases. The trim removed 3 bases at V and 3 bases at J, leaving 7 bases unmatched. Germline lookup yields CDR1 DFQATT and CDR2 SNEGSKA (reference sequence). The CDR3 is made up of 16 amino acids. The chain's CDR3 is CSASDEGLAGVYEQYF. Here the CDR3 DNA reads TGCAGTGCTAGTGATGAGGGACTAGCGGGAGTCTACGAGCAGTACTTC.

This clonotype was recorded many times. The V gene is TRBV4-1, the J gene TRBJ2-7, with 11 bases aligning to TRBD2. The germline V gene encodes CDR1 MGHRA and CDR2 YSYEKL. Losses at the gene ends were 0 bases for V and 5 bases for J; bases not matched to a gene: 0. CDR3 size: 14 residues. This CDR3 is CASSQEGLADEQYF. The CDR3 region has the DNA TGCGCCAGCAGCCAAGAGGGACTAGCGGACGAGCAGTACTTC.

This clonotype turned up a few times. The rearrangement links TRBV25-1 to TRBJ1-1; D is perhaps TRBD1 (5 bases). Trimming shortened V by 2 bases and J by 1 base, and 11 bases separated the two germline ends. There are 15 residues in the CDR3. CDR1 and CDR2 (germline): MGHDK, SYGVNS. The CDR3 bases are TGTGCCAGCAGTGAAGAGGGGAGGAGGAACACTGAAGCTTTCTTT. Encoded protein: CASSEEGRRNTEAFF.

This clonotype was observed at least ten times. The chain has TRBV6-4 and TRBJ2-4, with D perhaps TRBD2 (5 bases). There are 13 residues in the CDR3. V was pared by 6 bases and J by 8 bases, with 14 bases between. Germline V lookup: CDR1 MRHNA, CDR2 SNTAGT. For the CDR3, the DNA is TGTGCCAGCAGCACGGTAGACGGGGACATTCAGTACTTC. Translating it yields CASSTVDGDIQYF.

This clonotype was observed at least ten times. This chain joins TRBV12-3 or TRBV12-4 and TRBJ2-1, with D possibly TRBD1 on 6 matching bases. V was shortened by 7 bases and J by 10 bases, with 14 bases between the two germline ends. The CDR3 runs 12 residues. The CDR3 DNA reads as TGTGCCAGCACCCAGGACAGAGTAGAGCAGTTCTTC. Its protein product is CASTQDRVEQFF.

This clonotype has more than one count but fewer than ten. The chain combines TRBV10-3 with TRBJ2-7, with D maybe TRBD1 (6 bases). V dropped 3 bases and J dropped 3 bases, with 9 bases sitting between them. This CDR3 has 13 residues. Germline V CDR1 and CDR2: ENHRY, SYGVKD. The CDR3 DNA reads TGTGCCATCAGTGAACAGGGTTACTACGAGCAGTACGTC. Translated, it gives CAISEQGYYEQYV.

This clonotype was counted many times. V gene TRBV2 combines with J gene TRBJ1-1, with D unresolved. This CDR3 region has 11 residues. CDR1 and CDR2 (germline): SNHLY, FYNNEI. V was cut by 9 bases and J by 7 bases, with 12 bases left in between. In nucleotides, the CDR3 is TGTGCCAGTCGAACCCGGGTTGAAGCTTTCTTT. Protein: CASRTRVEAFF. The full variable domain, rest sourced from reference TRBV2 and TRBJ1-1, is EPEVTQTPSHQVTQMGQEVILRCVPISNHLYFYWYRQILGQKVEFLVSFYNNEISEKSEIFDDQFSVERPDGSNFTLKIRSTKLEDSAMYFCASRTRVEAFFGQGTRLTVV.